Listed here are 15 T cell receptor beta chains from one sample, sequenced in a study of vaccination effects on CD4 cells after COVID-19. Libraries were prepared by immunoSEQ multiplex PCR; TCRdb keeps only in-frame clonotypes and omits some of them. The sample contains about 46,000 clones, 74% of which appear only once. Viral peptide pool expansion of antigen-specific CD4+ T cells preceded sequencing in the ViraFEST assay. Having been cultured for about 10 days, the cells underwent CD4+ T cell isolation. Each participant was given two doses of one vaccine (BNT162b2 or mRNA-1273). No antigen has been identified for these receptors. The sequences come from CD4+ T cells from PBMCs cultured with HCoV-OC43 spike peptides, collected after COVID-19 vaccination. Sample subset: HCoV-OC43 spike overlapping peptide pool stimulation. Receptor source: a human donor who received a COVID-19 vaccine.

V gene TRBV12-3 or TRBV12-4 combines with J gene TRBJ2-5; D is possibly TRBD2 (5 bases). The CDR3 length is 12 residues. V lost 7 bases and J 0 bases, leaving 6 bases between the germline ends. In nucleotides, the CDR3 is TGTGCCAGCATGGACTACCAAGAGACCCAGTACTTC. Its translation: CASMDYQETQYF.

DNA for the CDR3: TGTGCCAGCAGTTTACTTGGGGGCGGTGGCAATCAGCCCCAGCATTTT. Its protein product is CASSLLGGGGNQPQHF. The chain couples TRBV27 to TRBJ1-5, with a weak D call TRBD1 (6 bases). This CDR3 is 16 amino acids long. The germline V and J ends were trimmed by 2 bases and 2 bases, with 13 bases remaining between them. CDR1 and CDR2 (germline): MNHEY, SMNVEV (reference sequence).

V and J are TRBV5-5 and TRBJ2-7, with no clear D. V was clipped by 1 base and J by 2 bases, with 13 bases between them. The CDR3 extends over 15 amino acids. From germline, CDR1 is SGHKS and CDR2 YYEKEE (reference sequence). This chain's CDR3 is CASSLHSNQPYEQYF. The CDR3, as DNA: TGTGCCAGCAGCTTGCATAGCAACCAACCCTACGAGCAGTACTTC.

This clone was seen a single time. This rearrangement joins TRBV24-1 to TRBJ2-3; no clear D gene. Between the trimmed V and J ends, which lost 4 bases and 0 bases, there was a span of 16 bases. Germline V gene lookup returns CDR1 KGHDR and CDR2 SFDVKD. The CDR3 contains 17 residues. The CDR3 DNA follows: TGTGCCACCAGTGACCCCGGCGCCGGCGGCAGCACAGATACGCAGTATTTT. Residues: CATSDPGAGGSTDTQYF.

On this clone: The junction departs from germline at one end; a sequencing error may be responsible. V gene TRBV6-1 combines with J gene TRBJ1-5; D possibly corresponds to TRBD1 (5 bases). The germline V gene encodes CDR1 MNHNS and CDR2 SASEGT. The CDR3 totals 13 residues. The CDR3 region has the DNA TGTGCCAGCAGCGAAGCAGGGAATCAGCCCCAGCATTTT. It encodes CASSEAGNQPQHF.

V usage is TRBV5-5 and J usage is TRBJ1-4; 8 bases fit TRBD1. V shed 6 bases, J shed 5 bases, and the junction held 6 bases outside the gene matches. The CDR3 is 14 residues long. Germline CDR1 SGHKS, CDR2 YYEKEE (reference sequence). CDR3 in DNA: TGTGCCAGCATAGACAGGGGCGGCAATGAAAAACTGTTTTTT. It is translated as CASIDRGGNEKLFF.

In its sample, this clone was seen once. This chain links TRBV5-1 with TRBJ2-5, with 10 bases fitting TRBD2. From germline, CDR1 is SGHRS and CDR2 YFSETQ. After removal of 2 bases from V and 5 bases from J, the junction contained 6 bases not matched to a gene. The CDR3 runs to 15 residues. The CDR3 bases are TGCGCCAGCAGCTTTAGCGGGGGGATCGGTGAGACCCAGTACTTC. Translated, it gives CASSFSGGIGETQYF.

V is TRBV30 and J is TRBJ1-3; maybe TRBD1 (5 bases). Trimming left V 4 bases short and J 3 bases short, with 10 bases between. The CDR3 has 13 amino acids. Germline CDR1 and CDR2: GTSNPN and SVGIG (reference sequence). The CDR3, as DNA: TGTGCCTGGACCGCAGGGTATGGAAACACCATATATTTT. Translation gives CAWTAGYGNTIYF.

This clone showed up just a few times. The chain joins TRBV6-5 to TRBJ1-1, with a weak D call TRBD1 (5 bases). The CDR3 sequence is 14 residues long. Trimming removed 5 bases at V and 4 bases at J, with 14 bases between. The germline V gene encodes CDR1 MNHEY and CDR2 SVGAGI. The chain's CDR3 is CASSSGGGSTEAFF. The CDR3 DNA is TGTGCCAGCAGTAGCGGTGGGGGTAGCACTGAAGCTTTCTTT.

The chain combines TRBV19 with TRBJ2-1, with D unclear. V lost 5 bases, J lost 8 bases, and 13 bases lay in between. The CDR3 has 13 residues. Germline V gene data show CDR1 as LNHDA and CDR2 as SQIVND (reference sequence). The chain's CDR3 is CASSGNSWDEQFF. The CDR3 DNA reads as TGTGCCAGTAGTGGGAACTCCTGGGATGAGCAGTTCTTC.

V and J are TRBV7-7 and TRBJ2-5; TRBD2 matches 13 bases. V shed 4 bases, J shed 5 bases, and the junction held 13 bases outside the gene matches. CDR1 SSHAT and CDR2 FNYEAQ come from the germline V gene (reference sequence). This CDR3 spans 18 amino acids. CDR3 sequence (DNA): TGTGCCAGCAGCTCAGGGGGACTAGCGGGGATCGGGGCGGAGACCCAGTACTTC. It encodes CASSSGGLAGIGAETQYF.

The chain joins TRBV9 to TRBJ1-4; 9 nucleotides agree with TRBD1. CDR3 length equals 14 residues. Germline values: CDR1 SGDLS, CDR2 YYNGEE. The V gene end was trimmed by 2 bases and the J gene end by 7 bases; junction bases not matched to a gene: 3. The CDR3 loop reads CASSVGQGREKLFF. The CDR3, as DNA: TGTGCCAGCAGCGTCGGACAGGGGCGTGAAAAACTGTTTTTT. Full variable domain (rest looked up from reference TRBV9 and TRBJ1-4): DSGVTQTPKHLITATGQRVTLRCSPRSGDLSVYWYQQSLDQGLQFLIQYYNGEERAKGNILERFSAQQFPDLHSELNLSSLELGDSALYFCASSVGQGREKLFFGSGTQLSVL.

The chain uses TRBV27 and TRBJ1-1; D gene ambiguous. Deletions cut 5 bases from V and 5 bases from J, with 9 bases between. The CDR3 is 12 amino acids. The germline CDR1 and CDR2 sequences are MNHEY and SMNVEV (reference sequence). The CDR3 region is CASSRTGTEAFF. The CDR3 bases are TGTGCCAGCAGTCGGACGGGGACTGAAGCTTTCTTT.

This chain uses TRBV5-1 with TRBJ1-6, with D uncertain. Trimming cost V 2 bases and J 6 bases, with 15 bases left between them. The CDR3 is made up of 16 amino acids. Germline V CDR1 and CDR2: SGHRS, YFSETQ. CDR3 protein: CASSFNSPSANSPLHF. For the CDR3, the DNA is TGCGCCAGCAGCTTTAATTCTCCCAGTGCTAATTCACCCCTCCACTTT.

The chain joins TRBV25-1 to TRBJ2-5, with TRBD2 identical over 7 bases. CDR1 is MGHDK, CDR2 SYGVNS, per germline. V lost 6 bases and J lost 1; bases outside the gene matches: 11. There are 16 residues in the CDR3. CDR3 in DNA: TGTGCCAGCAGCCCCGGAGTAGCGGGCCTCCAAGAGACCCAGTACTTC. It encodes CASSPGVAGLQETQYF.